This TCR beta chain originates from a study of shared clonotypes between healthy human individuals. Sequenced by immunoSEQ multiplex PCR; TCRdb stores in-frame clones only, minus some. Counted here are over 2 million clones, 95% occurring once; the ten biggest clones make up 0.1% to 0.15%. The germline CDR1 and CDR2 sequences are SNHLY and FYNNEI. This CDR3 region has 14 residues. V gave up 6 bases and J gave up 3 bases; unmatched junction bases: 5. Sequencing used naive CD4+ T cells sorted from blood. Stated subset: CD45RA+ positively selected. This sequence joins TRBV2 and TRBJ2-3; 8 bases are a match to TRBD1. The TCR originated in a man between 18 and 29 years old in good health. The CDR3 spells CASRGTGETDTQYF. The CDR3 region has the DNA TGTGCCAGCAGGGGGACAGGCGAAACAGATACGCAGTATTTT.